Below are 3 T cell receptor beta chains sequenced from a single sample in a study of blood T cell repertoires in COVID-19. Here immunoSEQ multiplex PCR was the method, and the copy in TCRdb shows in-frame clones only, minus some. The data contain roughly 200,000 clones, approximately 90% of them seen just once; the ten biggest clones take up 20% to 25%. Sequencing was performed on PBMCs or T cells enriched from blood (not recorded which). All receptors come from a woman aged 40 to 50 in a cohort exposed to, infected with or recovered from COVID-19 (not recorded which).

This clone was seen once. This chain uses TRBV2 with TRBJ2-1; 11 bases are a match to TRBD2. The V and J ends lost 6 bases and 4 bases, in that order; junction bases with no gene match: 8. The CDR3 spans 16 residues. Germline V CDR1 and CDR2: SNHLY, FYNNEI. The CDR3 nucleotides read TGTGCCAGCAGATTCTTCCTAGCGGGAGGATACAATGAGCAGTTCTTC. Translating gives CASRFFLAGGYNEQFF.

The chain uses TRBV30 and TRBJ1-5; 8 bases fit TRBD1. Germline assignment: CDR1 GTSNPN and CDR2 SVGIG (reference sequence). Trimming took 2 bases from V and 5 from J; bases not matched to a gene: 5. This CDR3 spans 14 amino acids. CDR3 sequence: CAWSTQGDYQPQHF. Here the CDR3 DNA reads TGTGCCTGGAGTACACAGGGGGACTATCAGCCCCAGCATTTT. Combining the CDR3 with reference TRBV30 and TRBJ1-5 gives the whole variable domain SQTIHQWPATLVQPVGSPLSLECTVEGTSNPNLYWYRQAAGRGLQLLFYSVGIGQISSEVPQNLSASRPQDRQFILSSKKLLLSDSGFYLCAWSTQGDYQPQHFGDGTRLSIL.

V gene TRBV9 combines with J gene TRBJ1-2, with TRBD1 matching over 8 bases. Germline V CDR1 and CDR2: SGDLS, YYNGEE. This CDR3 has 17 residues. V dropped 0 bases and J dropped 6; count of bases not matched to a gene: 13. The CDR3 spells CASSVASGQGGFDGYTF. The CDR3, as DNA: TGTGCCAGCAGCGTAGCTTCTGGACAGGGCGGGTTCGATGGCTACACCTTC.